These 11 T cell receptor beta chains were all obtained from the same sample, sequenced in a study of CD8 T cells in ankylosing spondylitis. Via MiXCR, TCRdb re-called the 5' RACE reads, giving one row per CDR3 protein. The repertoire consists of 200,000 to 250,000 distinct CDR3 sequences, with roughly a tenth occurring once and the leading ten covering about a fifth. The sequenced sample consisted of blood, either unsorted or a sorted T cell fraction (not recorded which). The receptor set was obtained from a male donor with ankylosing spondylitis or in good health (not recorded which).

As for this clonotype: A much larger clonotype is one base distant, so this may be a read error. This chain links TRBV4-2 with TRBJ2-5, with TRBD2 as a possible D gene (6 bases). Trimming took 1 base from V and 8 from J, leaving 23 bases between them. The CDR3 runs to 17 residues. Germline V gene data show CDR1 as LGHNA and CDR2 as YNFKEQ. CDR3 sequence: CASSQGVYRGWRDTQYF. The CDR3 DNA is TGTGCCAGCAGCCAAGGAGTATATCGAGGGTGGAGGGACACCCAGTACTTC.

This clonotype showed up just a few times. V usage is TRBV20-1 and J usage is TRBJ1-1, with D maybe TRBD1 (5 bases). The germline V gene encodes CDR1 DFQATT and CDR2 SNEGSKA (reference sequence). V shed 2 bases and J shed 4 bases, with 14 bases lying between them. This CDR3 is built from 14 residues. For the CDR3, the DNA is TGCAGTGCTAGACGTCAGGGCCTGCGCACTGAAGCTTTCTTT. Translation gives CSARRQGLRTEAFF.

At least ten counts were recorded for this clonotype. The gene calls are TRBV5-1 and TRBJ2-5; D remains ambiguous. CDR1 and CDR2 (germline): SGHRS, YFSETQ. This CDR3 is 12 amino acids long. The V gene lost 2 bases and the J gene lost 2 bases, with 4 bases spanning the gap. Here the CDR3 reads CASSFLQETQYF. CDR3 nucleotides: TGCGCCAGCAGCTTCCTTCAAGAGACCCAGTACTTC.

This clonotype was seen a handful of times. In nucleotides, the CDR3 is TGTGCCAGCTACTTGGGGGGCCCCTCAACGACCCAGTACTTC. Protein: CASYLGGPSTTQYF. The V gene is TRBV11-2, the J gene TRBJ2-5; perhaps D is TRBD1 or TRBD2 (6 bases each). CDR1 is SGHAT and CDR2 is FQNNGV in the germline V gene. The CDR3 spans 14 residues. Trimming removed 8 bases at V and 7 bases at J, with 20 bases between. Together with reference TRBV11-2 and TRBJ2-5, the CDR3 gives the full variable domain: EAGVAQSPRYKIIEKRQSVAFWCNPISGHATLYWYQQILGQGPKLLIQFQNNGVVDDSQLPKDRFSAERLKGVDSTLKIQPAKLEDSAVYLCASYLGGPSTTQYFGPGTRLLVL.

This clonotype has ten or more counts. This chain connects TRBV20-1 to TRBJ2-2; TRBD1 might be the D (5 bases). The germline CDR1 and CDR2 sequences are DFQATT and SNEGSKA (reference sequence). The V end lost 2 bases, the J end lost 5 bases, and 15 bases lay between the germline ends. The CDR3 has 15 residues. The CDR3 sequence is CSARLLGRETGELFF. CDR3 bases: TGCAGTGCTAGATTATTGGGGCGCGAGACCGGGGAGCTGTTTTTT.

This clonotype appeared a few times. This sequence joins TRBV5-1 and TRBJ1-4; 11 positions agree with TRBD1. The CDR3 runs to 14 residues. CDR1 and CDR2 from the germline V gene are SGHRS and YFSETQ. Trimming took 4 bases from V and 8 from J; bases not matched to a gene: 4. The CDR3 nucleotides are TGCGCCAGCAGCCCGGGACAGGGGGGCGAAAAACTGTTTTTT. Its translation: CASSPGQGGEKLFF.

J is TRBJ2-3 and V is TRBV20-1; D not certain. The CDR3 runs to 13 residues. CDR1 DFQATT and CDR2 SNEGSKA come from the germline V gene (reference sequence). Trimming took 3 bases from V and 5 from J, leaving 12 bases between them. CDR3 in amino acids: CSASGIAQDTQYF. Written as DNA, the CDR3 is TGCAGTGCTAGTGGGATAGCTCAAGATACGCAGTATTTT.

The chain carries TRBV3-1 and TRBJ2-5; D is ambiguous. The germline gives CDR1 LGHDT, CDR2 YNNKEL (reference sequence). The length of the CDR3 is 15 residues. Trimming took off 4 bases at V and 0 bases at J, with 12 bases between the two ends. CDR3 DNA sequence: TGTGCCAGCAGCCCTCTGGCGGACCACCAAGAGACCCAGTACTTC. Protein: CASSPLADHQETQYF.

Points on this clonotype: A much larger clone lies a single base off, so this may be a read error. The chain employs TRBV27 and TRBJ2-5; 8 bases agree with TRBD2. The germline CDR1 and CDR2 sequences are MNHEY and SMNVEV (reference sequence). This CDR3 has 19 amino acids. CDR3 DNA sequence: TGTGCCAGCAGTCCTAAGGCGGGGGGCACCCTACAAGGAAGAGAGACCCAGCACTTC. It yields the protein CASSPKAGGTLQGRETQHF.

The table lists this clonotype with many counts. V gene TRBV10-3 combines with J gene TRBJ2-1; TRBD1 aligns across 9 bases. V shed 4 bases, J shed 5 bases, and the junction held 3 bases outside the gene matches. Germline assignment: CDR1 ENHRY and CDR2 SYGVKD. There are 14 residues in the CDR3. Here the CDR3 reads CAISAGQGNNEQFF. In DNA form, the CDR3 reads TGTGCCATCAGTGCCGGACAGGGGAACAATGAGCAGTTCTTC.

In this sample, this clonotype turned up once. The J gene is TRBJ1-5, the V gene TRBV20-1; maybe TRBD1 (6 bases). Germline assignment: CDR1 DFQATT and CDR2 SNEGSKA (reference sequence). This CDR3 is built from 16 residues. Trimming took 0 bases from V and 2 from J, leaving 14 bases between them. CDR3 bases: TGCAGTGCTAGAGATAGGGGCAGGGGTGGCAATCAGCCCCAGCATTTT. Protein: CSARDRGRGGNQPQHF.